The entry below gives a single TCR beta chain sequence along with its context. The data stem from a study of blood T cell repertoires in COVID-19. In the study overall: The United States, Italy and Spain provided the acute and convalescent COVID-19 samples. PBMCs, B-cell-depleted T cells, or T cells were the source of the cDNA or gDNA that made up the material.

Trimming cost V 2 bases and J 5 bases; bases outside gene matches: 7. CDR1 and CDR2 (germline): SQVTM, ANQGSEA. The CDR3 runs 14 residues. Original data processing: Quantification of nucleated cells was approximated via reference gene primer amplification. Generated by immunoSEQ multiplex PCR, the TCRdb table keeps only in-frame clones and is missing some. Clone size and V and J calls were adopted from that table, with D and trimming inferred from the DNA. The sample holds around 150,000 clones; roughly 84% are singletons and the top ten take 6.5% to 9%. J is TRBJ2-7 and V is TRBV29-1, with TRBD2 matching 9 bases. The source is a woman in her forties or fifties in a cohort sampled during active or convalescent COVID-19. The sequenced material came from peripheral blood. CDR3 protein: CSVERSGGFNEQYF. The CDR3, as DNA: TGCAGCGTTGAAAGGAGCGGGGGGTTCAACGAGCAGTACTTC.